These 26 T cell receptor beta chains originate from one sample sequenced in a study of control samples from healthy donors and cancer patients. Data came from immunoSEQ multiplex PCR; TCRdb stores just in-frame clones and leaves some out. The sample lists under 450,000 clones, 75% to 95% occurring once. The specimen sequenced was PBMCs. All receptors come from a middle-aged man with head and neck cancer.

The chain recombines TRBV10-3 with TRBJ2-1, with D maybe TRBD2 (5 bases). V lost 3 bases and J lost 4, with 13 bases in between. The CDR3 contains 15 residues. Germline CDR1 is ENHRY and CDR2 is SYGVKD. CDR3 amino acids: CAISEPGIGYNEQFF. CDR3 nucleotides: TGTGCCATCAGTGAACCGGGGATCGGATACAATGAGCAGTTCTTC.

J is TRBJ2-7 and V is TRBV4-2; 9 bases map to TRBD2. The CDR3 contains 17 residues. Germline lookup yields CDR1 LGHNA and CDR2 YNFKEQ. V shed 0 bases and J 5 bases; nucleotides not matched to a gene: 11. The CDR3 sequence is CASSQELAGDGKDEQYF. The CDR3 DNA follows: TGTGCCAGCAGCCAAGAATTAGCGGGAGATGGAAAGGACGAGCAGTACTTC.

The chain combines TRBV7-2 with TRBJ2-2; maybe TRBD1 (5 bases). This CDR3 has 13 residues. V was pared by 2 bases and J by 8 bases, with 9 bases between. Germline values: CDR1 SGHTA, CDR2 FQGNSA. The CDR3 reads CASSLMPGGELFF. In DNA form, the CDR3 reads TGTGCCAGCAGCTTAATGCCAGGGGGGGAGCTGTTTTTT.

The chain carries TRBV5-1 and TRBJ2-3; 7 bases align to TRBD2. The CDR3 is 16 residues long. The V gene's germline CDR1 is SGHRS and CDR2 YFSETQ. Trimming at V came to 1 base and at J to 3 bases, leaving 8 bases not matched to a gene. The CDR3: CASSLWAGVRTDTQYF. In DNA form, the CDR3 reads TGCGCCAGCAGCTTGTGGGCGGGAGTGCGGACAGATACGCAGTATTTT.

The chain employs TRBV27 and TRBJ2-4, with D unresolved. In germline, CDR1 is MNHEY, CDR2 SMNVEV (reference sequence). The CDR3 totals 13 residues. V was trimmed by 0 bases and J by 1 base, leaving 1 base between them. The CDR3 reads CASSLSAKNIQYF. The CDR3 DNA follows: TGTGCCAGCAGTTTATCGGCCAAAAACATTCAGTACTTC.

The CDR3 loop reads CASSSSQTGREQYF. The CDR3 DNA reads as TGTGCCAGCAGCTCCTCCCAGACAGGGCGCGAGCAGTACTTC. J is TRBJ2-7 and V is TRBV6-5; 7 nucleotides match TRBD1. Trimming took 6 bases from V and 6 from J; bases not matched to a gene: 11. Looked up from germline, CDR1 is MNHEY and CDR2 is SVGAGI. There are 14 residues in the CDR3.

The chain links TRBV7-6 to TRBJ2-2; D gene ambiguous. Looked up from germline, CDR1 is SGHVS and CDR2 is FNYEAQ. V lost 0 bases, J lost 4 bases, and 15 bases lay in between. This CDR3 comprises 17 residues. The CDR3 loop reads CASSLADAGHRTGELFF. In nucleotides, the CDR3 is TGTGCCAGCAGCTTAGCGGACGCCGGTCATCGCACCGGGGAGCTGTTTTTT.

The CDR3 loop is CASSTDRGHNYGYTF. The CDR3 bases are TGTGCCAGTAGTACTGACAGGGGCCACAACTATGGCTACACCTTC. This rearrangement joins TRBV19 to TRBJ1-2, with 8 bases identical to TRBD1. V was clipped by 4 bases and J by 2 bases; unmatched bases: 6. This CDR3 contains 15 residues. Germline CDR1 and CDR2: LNHDA and SQIVND (reference sequence). The whole variable domain, remainder taken from reference TRBV19 and TRBJ1-2, is DGGITQSPKYLFRKEGQNVTLSCEQNLNHDAMYWYRQDPGQGLRLIYYSQIVNDFQKGDIAEGYSVSREKKESFPLTVTSAQKNPTAFYLCASSTDRGHNYGYTFGSGTRLTVV.

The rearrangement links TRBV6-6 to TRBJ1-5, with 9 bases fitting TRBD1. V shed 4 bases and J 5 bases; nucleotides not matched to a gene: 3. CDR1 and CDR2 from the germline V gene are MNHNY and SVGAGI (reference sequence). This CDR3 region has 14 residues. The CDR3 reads CASSSGQGYQPQHF. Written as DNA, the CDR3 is TGTGCCAGCAGTTCGGGACAGGGATATCAGCCCCAGCATTTT.

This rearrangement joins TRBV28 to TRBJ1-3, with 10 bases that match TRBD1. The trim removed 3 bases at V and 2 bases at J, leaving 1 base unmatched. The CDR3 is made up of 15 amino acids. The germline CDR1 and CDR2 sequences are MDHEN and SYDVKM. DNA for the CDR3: TGTGCCAGCAGTTTGGGGACAGGGGCTGGAAACACCATATATTTT. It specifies CASSLGTGAGNTIYF.

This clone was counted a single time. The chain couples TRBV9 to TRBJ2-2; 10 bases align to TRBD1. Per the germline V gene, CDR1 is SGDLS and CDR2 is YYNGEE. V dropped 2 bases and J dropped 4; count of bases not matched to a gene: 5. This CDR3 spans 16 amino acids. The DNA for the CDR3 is TGTGCCAGCAGCGTCTCCGGGACAGGGGTCACCGGGGAGCTGTTTTTT. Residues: CASSVSGTGVTGELFF.

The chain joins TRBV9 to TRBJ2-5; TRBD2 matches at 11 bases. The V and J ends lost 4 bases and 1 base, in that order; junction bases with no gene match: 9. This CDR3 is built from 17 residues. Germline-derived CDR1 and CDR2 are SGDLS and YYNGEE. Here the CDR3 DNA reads TGTGCCAGCAGCCCCTCCGGACTAGCGGGCTTCCAAGAGACCCAGTACTTC. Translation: CASSPSGLAGFQETQYF.

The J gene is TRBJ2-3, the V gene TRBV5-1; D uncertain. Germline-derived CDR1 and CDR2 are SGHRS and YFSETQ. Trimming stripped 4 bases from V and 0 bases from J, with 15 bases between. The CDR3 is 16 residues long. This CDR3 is CASSQPDGTSTDTQYF. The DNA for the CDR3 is TGCGCCAGCAGCCAACCGGACGGTACGAGCACAGATACGCAGTATTTT.

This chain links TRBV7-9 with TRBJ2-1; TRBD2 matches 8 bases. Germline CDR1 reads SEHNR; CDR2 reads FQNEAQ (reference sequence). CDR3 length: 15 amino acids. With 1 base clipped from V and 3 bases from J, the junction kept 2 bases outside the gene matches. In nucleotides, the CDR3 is TGTGCCAGCAGCTTAGAGCGGGAGTTCTACAATGAGCAGTTCTTC. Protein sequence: CASSLEREFYNEQFF.

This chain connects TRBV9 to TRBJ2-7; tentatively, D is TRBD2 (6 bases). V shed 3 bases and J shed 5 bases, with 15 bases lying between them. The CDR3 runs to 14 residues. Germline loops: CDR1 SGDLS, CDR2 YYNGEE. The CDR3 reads CASSARPEGHEQYF. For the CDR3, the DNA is TGTGCCAGCAGCGCACGACCGGAGGGCCACGAGCAGTACTTC. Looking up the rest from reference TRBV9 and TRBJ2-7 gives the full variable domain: DSGVTQTPKHLITATGQRVTLRCSPRSGDLSVYWYQQSLDQGLQFLIQYYNGEERAKGNILERFSAQQFPDLHSELNLSSLELGDSALYFCASSARPEGHEQYFGPGTRLTVT.

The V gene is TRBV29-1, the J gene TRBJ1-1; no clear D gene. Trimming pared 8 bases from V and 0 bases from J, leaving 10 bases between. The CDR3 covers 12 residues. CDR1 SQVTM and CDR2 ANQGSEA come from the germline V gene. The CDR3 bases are TGCAGCTCAGGACTCATGAACACTGAAGCTTTCTTT. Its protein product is CSSGLMNTEAFF.

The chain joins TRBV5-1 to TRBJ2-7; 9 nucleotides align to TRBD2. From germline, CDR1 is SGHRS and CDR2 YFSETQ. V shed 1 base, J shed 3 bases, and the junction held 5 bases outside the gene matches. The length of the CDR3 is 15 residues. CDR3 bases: TGCGCCAGCAGCTTGACTAGCGGGCCCTACTACGAGCAGTACTTC. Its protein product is CASSLTSGPYYEQYF.

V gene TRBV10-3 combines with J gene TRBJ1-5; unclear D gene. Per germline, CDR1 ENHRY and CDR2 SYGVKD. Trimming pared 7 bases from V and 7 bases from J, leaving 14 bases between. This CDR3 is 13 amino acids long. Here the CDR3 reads CAITADPPQPQHF. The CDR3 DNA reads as TGTGCCATCACGGCAGACCCCCCACAGCCCCAGCATTTT.

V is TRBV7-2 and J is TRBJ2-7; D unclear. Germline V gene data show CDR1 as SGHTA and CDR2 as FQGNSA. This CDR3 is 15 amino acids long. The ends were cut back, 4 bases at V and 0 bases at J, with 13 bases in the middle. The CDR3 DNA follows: TGTGCCAGCAGCTCGAGACCTGGGATCTCCTACGAGCAGTACTTC. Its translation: CASSSRPGISYEQYF.

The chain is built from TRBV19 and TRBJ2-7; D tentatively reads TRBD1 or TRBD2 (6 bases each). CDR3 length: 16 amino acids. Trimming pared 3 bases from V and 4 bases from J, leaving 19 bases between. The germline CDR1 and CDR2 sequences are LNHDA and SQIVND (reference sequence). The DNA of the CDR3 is TGTGCCAGTAGTATCGCCCGGGGGCTTTGGACGTACGAGCAGTACTTC. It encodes CASSIARGLWTYEQYF.

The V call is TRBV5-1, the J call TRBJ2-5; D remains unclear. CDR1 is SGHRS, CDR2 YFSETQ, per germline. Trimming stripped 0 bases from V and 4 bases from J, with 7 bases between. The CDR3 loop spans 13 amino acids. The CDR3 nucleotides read TGCGCCAGCAGCTTGGGCCAGCCAGAGACCCAGTACTTC. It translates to CASSLGQPETQYF.

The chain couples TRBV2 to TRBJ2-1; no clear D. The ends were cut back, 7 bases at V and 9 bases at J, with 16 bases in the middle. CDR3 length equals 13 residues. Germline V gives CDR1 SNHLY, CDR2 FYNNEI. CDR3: CASMSGGPREQFF. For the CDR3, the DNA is TGTGCCAGCATGTCAGGCGGCCCTCGTGAGCAGTTCTTC.

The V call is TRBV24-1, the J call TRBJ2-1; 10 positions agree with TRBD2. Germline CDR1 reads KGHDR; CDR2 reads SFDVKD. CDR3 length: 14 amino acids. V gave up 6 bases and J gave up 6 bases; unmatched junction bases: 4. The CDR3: CATSRAGGLNEQFF. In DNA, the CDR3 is TGTGCCACCAGTAGAGCGGGGGGGCTCAATGAGCAGTTCTTC.

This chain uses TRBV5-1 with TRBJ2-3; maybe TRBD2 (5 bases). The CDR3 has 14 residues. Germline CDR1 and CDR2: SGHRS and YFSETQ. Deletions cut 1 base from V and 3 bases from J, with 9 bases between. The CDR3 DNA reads TGCGCCAGCAGCTTGAGGCCGGGGACAGATACGCAGTATTTT. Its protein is CASSLRPGTDTQYF. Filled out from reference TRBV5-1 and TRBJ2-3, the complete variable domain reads KAGVTQTPRYLIKTRGQQVTLSCSPISGHRSVSWYQQTPGQGLQFLFEYFSETQRNKGNFPGRFSGRQFSNSRSEMNVSTLELGDSALYLCASSLRPGTDTQYFGPGTRLTVL.

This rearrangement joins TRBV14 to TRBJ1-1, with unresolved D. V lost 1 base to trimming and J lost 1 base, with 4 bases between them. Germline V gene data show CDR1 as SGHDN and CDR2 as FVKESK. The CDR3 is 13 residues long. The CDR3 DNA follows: TGTGCCAGCAGCCAAGCCCGGAACACTGAAGCTTTCTTT. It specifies CASSQARNTEAFF.

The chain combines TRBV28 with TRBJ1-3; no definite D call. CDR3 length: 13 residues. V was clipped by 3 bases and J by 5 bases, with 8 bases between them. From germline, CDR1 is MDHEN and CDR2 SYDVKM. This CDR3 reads CASSFGRRNTIYF. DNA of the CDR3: TGTGCCAGCAGTTTTGGGAGACGAAACACCATATATTTT.